Listed below are T cell receptor beta chains from one sample, sequenced in a study of neurological immune-mediated disorders. Via MiXCR, TCRdb re-called the 5' RACE reads, giving one row per CDR3 protein. The repertoire holds under 90,000 distinct CDR3 sequences, with under 13% as singletons. Sequencing was done on a sample of PBMCs. Receptors originate from a man between 35 and 55 years old in good health. Both conserved end residues are part of each CDR3. The D gene is left open where the match is weak. Size is stated for part of the rows, as once, few or many counts, or as a class when the clone is expanded.

D,J,size,V,CDR3,DNA
TRBD1,TRBJ1-2,many,TRBV28,CASQQGNYGYTF,TGTGCCAGCCAACAGGGGAACTATGGCTACACCTTC
-,TRBJ2-1,many,TRBV30,CAWSVVDEQFF,TGTGCCTGGAGTGTAGTAGATGAGCAGTTCTTC
-,TRBJ2-2,many,TRBV9,CASSVVTGELFF,TGTGCCAGCAGCGTAGTCACCGGGGAGCTGTTTTTT
-,TRBJ2-1,few,TRBV3-1,CASSHRLGKHDEQFF,TGTGCCAGCAGCCATAGACTAGGAAAGCACGATGAGCAGTTCTTC
-,TRBJ2-3,many,TRBV6-1,CASSALVVRDF,TGTGCCAGCAGTGCGCTCGTCGTCCGGGATTTT
-,TRBJ2-7,many,TRBV11-2,CASSLDEAAGEQYF,TGTGCCAGCAGCTTAGATGAGGCCGCGGGCGAGCAGTACTTC
-,TRBJ2-3,many,TRBV20-1,CSARDLGRSTDTQYF,TGCAGTGCTAGAGATCTGGGCAGGTCTACAGATACGCAGTATTTT
-,TRBJ1-1,many,TRBV25-1,CASSDGSSGRAFF,TGTGCCAGCAGTGACGGCTCATCAGGTAGAGCTTTCTTT
TRBD1,TRBJ2-7,many,TRBV5-1,CASSLAGQAYEQYF,TGCGCCAGCAGCTTGGCAGGACAGGCCTACGAGCAGTACTTC
-,TRBJ1-6,many,TRBV7-2,CASSPKLTTATNSPLHF,TGTGCCAGCAGCCCGAAATTAACGACAGCCACAAATTCACCCCTCCACTTT
TRBD1,TRBJ2-7,once,TRBV9,CASSRSGTGRIYEQYF,TGTGCCAGCAGTCGATCCGGGACAGGGAGAATCTACGAGCAGTACTTC
-,TRBJ2-2,many,TRBV20-1,CSARVLGRLFF,TGCAGTGCTAGAGTGCTGGGAAGGCTGTTTTTT
-,TRBJ2-4,many,TRBV29-1,CSSKQGNVQYF,TGCAGCTCAAAGCAGGGTAACGTTCAGTACTTC
TRBD2,TRBJ2-5,many,TRBV5-1,CASSLRLAGGPGETQYF,TGCGCCAGCAGCTTGCGACTAGCGGGAGGGCCTGGTGAGACCCAGTACTTC
TRBD2,TRBJ2-3,few,TRBV6-6,CASSYPPTSGRGTQYF,TGTGCCAGCAGTTACCCTCCGACTAGCGGGAGAGGGACGCAGTATTTT
-,TRBJ1-4,-,TRBV28,CASSLARRTTNEKLFF,TGTGCCAGCAGTTTAGCCAGGCGGACAACTAATGAAAAACTGTTTTTT
-,TRBJ1-6,many,TRBV10-3,CAISPGRGSSPLHF,TGTGCCATCAGCCCTGGCAGGGGAAGTTCACCCCTCCACTTT
-,TRBJ2-1,many,TRBV7-2,CASSMVSGYEQFF,TGTGCCAGCAGCATGGTCAGTGGGTATGAGCAGTTCTTC
-,TRBJ1-2,many,TRBV20-1,CSAPPQGNYGYTF,TGCAGTGCTCCACCCCAGGGGAACTATGGCTACACCTTC
-,TRBJ2-5,many,TRBV7-2,CASSLMIANGALQETQYF,TGTGCCAGCAGCTTAATGATCGCTAACGGGGCCCTCCAAGAGACCCAGTACTTC
TRBD2,TRBJ2-1,many,TRBV29-1,CSSTGTSGRRGSYNEQFF,TGCAGCTCAACCGGGACTAGCGGGAGAAGGGGTTCCTACAATGAGCAGTTCTTC
TRBD1,TRBJ1-2,many,TRBV29-1,CSVGTGNYGYTF,TGCAGCGTTGGGACAGGGAACTATGGCTACACCTTC
TRBD1,TRBJ1-1,many,TRBV12-3/TRBV12-4,CASSLGQGLEAFF,TGTGCCAGCAGTTTAGGACAGGGGCTTGAAGCTTTCTTT
-,TRBJ1-2,many,TRBV12-5,CASGYLNYGYTF,TGTGCTAGTGGTTATCTTAACTATGGCTACACCTTC
-,TRBJ1-6,many,TRBV6-5,CASRAARGENSPLHF,TGTGCCAGCAGGGCGGCGAGGGGAGAGAATTCACCCCTCCACTTT
TRBD1,TRBJ1-2,many,TRBV20-1,CSAPRDRGSGYTF,TGCAGTGCTCCCCGGGACAGGGGTTCGGGCTACACCTTC
TRBD2,TRBJ2-5,many,TRBV6-2/TRBV6-3,CASSRLAGAAAVETQYF,TGTGCCAGCAGCAGACTAGCGGGAGCGGCGGCGGTAGAGACCCAGTACTTC
TRBD2,TRBJ2-2,many,TRBV5-1,CASSLTSGGTGELFF,TGCGCCAGCAGCTTGACTAGCGGGGGCACCGGGGAGCTGTTTTTT
-,TRBJ2-2,few,TRBV6-2/TRBV6-3,CASSRDTGELFF,TGTGCCAGCAGTCGGGACACCGGGGAGCTGTTTTTT
-,TRBJ2-3,many,TRBV7-3,CASSQDRDTQYF,TGTGCCAGCAGCCAAGACAGAGATACGCAGTATTTT
TRBD2,TRBJ2-1,many,TRBV6-2/TRBV6-3,CASTKGWTSGGSYNEQFF,TGTGCCAGCACCAAAGGGTGGACTAGCGGGGGGTCCTACAATGAGCAGTTCTTC
-,TRBJ1-2,-,TRBV19,CASSYAVENPPNYGYTF,TGTGCCAGTAGTTACGCGGTCGAGAACCCTCCTAACTATGGCTACACCTTC
-,TRBJ2-7,many,TRBV19,CASSIDRDVNEQYF,TGTGCCAGTAGTATAGACAGGGACGTCAACGAGCAGTACTTC
-,TRBJ2-2,many,TRBV6-5,CASSYSWVDGTGELFF,TGTGCCAGCAGTTACTCGTGGGTTGACGGGACCGGGGAGCTGTTTTTT
TRBD1,TRBJ1-5,many,TRBV5-1,CASSGGQRAAYRYSNQPQHF,TGCGCCAGCAGCGGGGGACAGCGAGCAGCTTACCGGTATAGCAATCAGCCCCAGCATTTT
TRBD2,TRBJ2-1,-,TRBV7-2,CASSSTGGGSEQFF,TGTGCCAGCAGCTCGACCGGGGGGGGCAGTGAGCAGTTCTTC
TRBD2,TRBJ2-3,many,TRBV5-1,CASSTGLAGATSTDTQYF,TGCGCCAGCAGCACGGGACTAGCGGGGGCAACTAGCACAGATACGCAGTATTTT
TRBD2,TRBJ2-1,many,TRBV5-1,CASSSPQTSGRASYNEQFF,TGCGCCAGCAGCTCCCCGCAGACTAGCGGGAGGGCCTCTTACAATGAGCAGTTCTTC
-,TRBJ1-1,many,TRBV5-6,CASSSPRSGYTEAFF,TGTGCCAGCAGCTCCCCGCGTTCGGGTTACACTGAAGCTTTCTTT
TRBD1,TRBJ2-7,many,TRBV15,CATSSGQAREQYF,TGTGCCACCAGCAGCGGACAGGCCAGGGAGCAGTACTTC